Listed below are T cell receptor beta chains from one sample, sequenced in a study of OX40 agonist ivuxolimab in advanced cancers. Data came from immunoSEQ multiplex PCR; TCRdb stores just in-frame clones and leaves some out. The sample has about 59,000 clones, around 83% seen once. The sample in question was CD4+ or CD8+ T cells sorted from blood, obtained in a trial of the OX40 agonist ivuxolimab. These receptors were obtained from an adult with an advanced solid tumor such as melanoma, head and neck, liver or kidney cancer. Both conserved end residues are part of each CDR3. D genes are given only for firm matches. Rows may omit the clone size; those that give it use once, few, many or a size class.

J gene	V gene	CDR3 length	clone size	D gene	CDR3 protein	CDR3 DNA
TRBJ2-2	TRBV19	18	NA	TRBD2	CASSIRGSGRANTGELFF	TGTGCCAGTAGTATTAGGGGGAGCGGGAGGGCGAACACCGGGGAGCTGTTTTTT
TRBJ1-4	TRBV18	15	NA	NA	CASSLQRDFSEKLFF	TGTGCCAGCTCACTCCAGAGGGATTTCTCTGAAAAACTGTTTTTT
TRBJ2-5	TRBV6-5	13	NA	NA	CASSYYSQETQYF	TGTGCCAGCAGTTATTACAGCCAAGAGACCCAGTACTTC
TRBJ1-2	TRBV19	15	NA	TRBD1	CASSITGTGAYGYTF	TGTGCCAGTAGTATCACCGGGACAGGGGCCTATGGCTACACCTTC
TRBJ1-1	TRBV6-5	10	NA	NA	CASSSAEAFF	TGTGCCAGCTCGAGCGCTGAAGCTTTCTTT
TRBJ1-5	TRBV7-8	17	once	NA	CASSLTVRGFSNQPQHF	TGTGCCAGCAGCTTAACGGTCAGGGGTTTTAGCAATCAGCCCCAGCATTTT
TRBJ1-2	TRBV5-6	15	NA	NA	CASITGLGVDYGYTF	TGTGCCAGCATCACCGGATTAGGGGTAGACTATGGCTACACCTTC
TRBJ2-5	TRBV5-6	14	NA	NA	CASSAWDRQETQYF	TGTGCCAGCAGCGCCTGGGACCGCCAAGAGACCCAGTACTTC
TRBJ2-3	TRBV5-1	16	NA	NA	CASRIGAVKVSDTQYF	TGCGCCAGCAGGATTGGTGCAGTAAAGGTCTCAGATACGCAGTATTTT
TRBJ1-5	TRBV7-6	14	NA	NA	CASSVAGGNQPQHF	TGTGCCAGCAGCGTAGCTGGTGGAAATCAGCCCCAGCATTTT
TRBJ2-3	TRBV6-5	15	NA	TRBD2	CASRQGLAPADTQYF	TGTGCCAGCAGACAGGGACTAGCCCCCGCAGATACGCAGTATTTT
TRBJ1-2	TRBV11-2	15	NA	NA	CASSLASGLGYGYTF	TGTGCCAGCAGCTTAGCCTCTGGGCTCGGCTATGGCTACACCTTC
TRBJ1-6	TRBV7-5	15	few	NA	CARSPQQGSNSPLHF	TGTGCCAGAAGCCCACAACAGGGGAGTAATTCACCCCTCCACTTT
TRBJ1-2	TRBV19	14	NA	TRBD1	CASTMTGFLLGYTF	TGTGCCAGTACAATGACAGGGTTTCTGCTTGGCTACACCTTC
TRBJ1-1	TRBV6-1	13	NA	NA	CASSSSMNTEAFF	TGTGCCAGCAGTTCCAGCATGAACACTGAAGCTTTCTTT
TRBJ2-2	TRBV7-2	15	few	NA	CASSLGGSTTGELFF	TGTGCCAGCAGCTTAGGGGGGAGCACCACCGGGGAGCTGTTTTTT
TRBJ1-2	TRBV5-4	15	NA	TRBD1	CASSPGGRGDYGYTF	TGTGCCAGCAGCCCAGGGGGCAGGGGGGACTATGGCTACACCTTC
TRBJ2-2	TRBV27	16	few	NA	CASSFWGVQDTGELFF	TGTGCCAGCAGTTTCTGGGGTGTACAGGACACCGGGGAGCTGTTTTTT
TRBJ1-1	TRBV7-2	15	NA	NA	CASSLSGQANTEAFF	TGTGCCAGCAGTTTAAGTGGGCAGGCCAACACTGAAGCTTTCTTT
TRBJ2-2	TRBV18	15	NA	TRBD1	CASSKPGGRTGELFF	TGTGCCAGCTCAAAACCAGGGGGTCGAACCGGGGAGCTGTTTTTT
TRBJ1-1	TRBV10-3	17	NA	NA	CAISERWGGGMNTEAFF	TGTGCCATCAGTGAGCGTTGGGGGGGTGGTATGAACACTGAAGCTTTCTTT
TRBJ2-5	TRBV12-5	14	NA	NA	CASAPGSGRGTQYF	TGTGCTAGTGCCCCCGGGTCCGGCCGGGGGACCCAGTACTTC
TRBJ1-3	TRBV10-1	14	NA	TRBD1	CADLDRGQGNTIYF	TGCGCCGACCTAGACAGGGGACAGGGAAACACCATATATTTT
TRBJ1-6	TRBV27	13	NA	NA	CASSFNSFKALHF	TGTGCCAGCAGTTTTAACAGTTTTAAGGCCCTCCACTTT
TRBJ1-1	TRBV27	15	NA	NA	CASSFNVKMNTEAFF	TGTGCCAGCAGTTTTAACGTGAAGATGAACACTGAAGCTTTCTTT
TRBJ1-2	TRBV11-1	12	NA	TRBD1	CASSPDRDGYTF	TGTGCCAGCAGCCCGGACAGGGATGGGTACACCTTC
TRBJ1-5	TRBV6-5	12	few	NA	CASRTRGQPQHF	TGTGCCAGCAGAACCAGGGGTCAGCCCCAGCATTTT
TRBJ2-7	TRBV15	15	NA	NA	CATSRSRVDSYEQYF	TGTGCCACCAGCAGATCCCGGGTAGACTCCTACGAGCAGTACTTC
TRBJ2-7	TRBV2	13	NA	TRBD2	CASSVRGAGEQYF	TGTGCCAGCAGTGTGCGGGGGGCCGGCGAGCAGTACTTC
TRBJ2-3	TRBV6-5	16	NA	TRBD2	CASSYKRGQGTDTQYF	TGTGCCAGCAGTTACAAGCGGGGGCAAGGCACAGATACGCAGTATTTT
TRBJ2-1	TRBV4-1	17	NA	TRBD2	CASSQLRTSGGAREQFF	TGCGCCAGCAGCCAATTACGGACTAGCGGGGGGGCTAGGGAGCAGTTCTTC
TRBJ2-5	TRBV5-8	14	NA	NA	CASRMTGREETQYF	TGTGCCAGCAGAATGACAGGGAGGGAGGAGACCCAGTACTTC
TRBJ2-1	TRBV19	16	NA	TRBD2	CASSIGGGPGGNEQFF	TGTGCCAGTAGTATAGGGGGGGGACCCGGAGGCAATGAGCAGTTCTTC
TRBJ2-1	TRBV19	12	NA	NA	CASSVSYNEQFF	TGTGCCAGTAGCGTGTCCTACAATGAGCAGTTCTTC
TRBJ2-7	TRBV23-1	16	NA	NA	CASPGRSGPESNEQYF	TGCGCCAGCCCCGGACGGTCAGGCCCTGAGTCGAACGAGCAGTACTTC
TRBJ1-3	TRBV7-9	17	NA	TRBD1	CASSSFGQEFSGNTIYF	TGTGCCAGCAGCTCCTTTGGACAGGAATTTTCTGGAAACACCATATATTTT
TRBJ1-2	TRBV2	13	NA	NA	CASVSGHSYGYTF	TGTGCCAGCGTTTCGGGACACAGCTATGGCTACACCTTC
TRBJ2-7	TRBV7-2	14	NA	NA	CASSLVGEHYEQYF	TGTGCCAGCAGCTTAGTGGGAGAACACTACGAGCAGTACTTC
TRBJ2-5	TRBV19	15	NA	TRBD1	CASSTLGQLQETQYF	TGTGCCAGTAGTACCCTGGGACAGCTTCAAGAGACCCAGTACTTC
TRBJ2-2	TRBV2	15	NA	NA	CASRKDLGHTGELFF	TGTGCCAGCAGGAAAGATCTAGGACACACCGGGGAGCTGTTTTTT
TRBJ1-1	TRBV5-1	14	few	NA	CASSIHQGSTEAFF	TGCGCCAGCAGCATACACCAGGGATCCACTGAAGCTTTCTTT
TRBJ2-5	TRBV18	13	NA	NA	CASSPGRQETQYF	TGTGCCAGCTCACCGGGGAGACAAGAGACCCAGTACTTC
TRBJ2-6	TRBV18	16	NA	TRBD1	CASSPTGHSGANVLTF	TGTGCCAGCTCACCGACAGGGCACTCTGGGGCCAACGTCCTGACTTTC